This T cell receptor beta chain was observed in a study of blood T cell repertoires in COVID-19. V lost 0 bases to trimming and J lost 7 bases, with 13 bases between them. The CDR3 runs 15 residues. The V gene's germline CDR1 is SGHRS and CDR2 YFSETQ. Here immunoSEQ multiplex PCR was the method, and the copy in TCRdb shows in-frame clones only, minus some. The sample gives 150,000 to 200,000 clones, roughly 88% of which show up once; 10% to 15% is in the top ten. Sequenced sample: PBMCs or T cells enriched from blood (not recorded which). This TCR was recovered from a woman in her fifties or sixties who had recovered from COVID-19. The chain joins TRBV5-1 to TRBJ2-2, with D tentatively TRBD1 (5 bases). The CDR3 bases are TGCGCCAGCAGCTTGGAGGGGCGAGATATCGGGGAGCTGTTTTTT. This translates into CASSLEGRDIGELFF.